The present T cell receptor (beta chain) was sequenced within a study of blood T cells in healthy people across ages. Donors gave about 9.3 milliliters of peripheral blood apiece. This clonotype was found a few times. The CDR3 is 13 amino acids. The V gene lost 4 bases and the J gene lost 3 bases, with 7 bases spanning the gap. Alongside a J-beta primer mix, a sample-barcoded 5' primer served in a second PCR lasting about 7 to 12 cycles. Each cDNA molecule, via a template-switch adaptor with 12 random nucleotides, was tagged. TCRdb re-called the 5' RACE reads through MiXCR, storing one row per CDR3 protein. The sample lists hundreds of thousands of distinct CDR3 sequences, roughly 21% occurring once.

Sequences were obtained from blood. This rearrangement joins TRBV12-3 or TRBV12-4 to TRBJ1-5, with D unclear. The TCR was taken from a man aged 70 or older in good health. CDR3 sequence: CASSWADNQPQHF. In DNA, the CDR3 is TGTGCCAGCAGTTGGGCAGACAATCAGCCCCAGCATTTT.